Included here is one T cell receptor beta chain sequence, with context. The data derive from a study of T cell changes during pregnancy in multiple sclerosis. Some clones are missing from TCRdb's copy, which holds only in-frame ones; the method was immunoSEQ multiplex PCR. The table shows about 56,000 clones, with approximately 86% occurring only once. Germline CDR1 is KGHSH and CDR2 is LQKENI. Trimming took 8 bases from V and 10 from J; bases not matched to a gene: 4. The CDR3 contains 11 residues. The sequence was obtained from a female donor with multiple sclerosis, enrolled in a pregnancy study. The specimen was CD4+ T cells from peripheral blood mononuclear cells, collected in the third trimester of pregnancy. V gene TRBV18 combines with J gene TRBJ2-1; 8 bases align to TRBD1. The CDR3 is CASLGQGEQFF. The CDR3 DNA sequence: TGTGCCAGCCTCGGACAGGGCGAGCAGTTCTTC.